The 10 T cell receptor beta chains below all came from one sample that was sequenced in a study of cytomegalovirus exposure and HLA in healthy donors. The assay was immunoSEQ multiplex PCR, and TCRdb's table has in-frame clones only and misses some. Here the sample spans roughly 270,000 clones, over 75% being singletons. The sample was PBMCs. All receptors come from a woman aged 18 to 35 in good health and CMV-seronegative.

V is TRBV6-1 and J is TRBJ1-5; D call uncertain. The CDR3 contains 15 residues. The V end was cut by 0 bases, the J end by 3 bases, with 9 bases between. Germline lookup yields CDR1 MNHNS and CDR2 SASEGT. The CDR3 nucleotides read TGTGCCAGCAGTGAAGCGTCTACGTACAATCAGCCCCAGCATTTT. It codes for CASSEASTYNQPQHF.

DNA for the CDR3: TGTGCCAGCAAAGGGGGAAGCAATCAGCCCCAGCATTTT. Encoded protein: CASKGGSNQPQHF. The chain joins TRBV6-5 to TRBJ1-5; D is perhaps TRBD1 (6 bases). The V end lost 7 bases, the J end lost 1 base, and 8 bases lay between the germline ends. The CDR3 totals 13 residues. Germline V gene lookup returns CDR1 MNHEY and CDR2 SVGAGI.

This clone is a singleton in its sample. V is TRBV30 and J is TRBJ2-1; D gene unclear. This CDR3 has 13 amino acids. Trimming took off 5 bases at V and 0 bases at J, with 8 bases between the two ends. The germline V gene has CDR1 GTSNPN and CDR2 SVGIG (reference sequence). CDR3 coding DNA: TGTGCCTGGGAGGTGGACTCCTACAATGAGCAGTTCTTC. Its protein is CAWEVDSYNEQFF. The full variable domain, completed using reference TRBV30 and TRBJ2-1, is SQTIHQWPATLVQPVGSPLSLECTVEGTSNPNLYWYRQAAGRGLQLLFYSVGIGQISSEVPQNLSASRPQDRQFILSSKKLLLSDSGFYLCAWEVDSYNEQFFGPGTRLTVL.

This clone was picked up one time. The rearrangement uses TRBV6-5 and TRBJ2-7; 8 positions agree with TRBD2. With 0 bases clipped from V and 0 bases from J, the junction kept 1 base outside the gene matches. This CDR3 has 15 residues. The germline V gene encodes CDR1 MNHEY and CDR2 SVGAGI. The CDR3 region is CASSYSGTSSYEQYF. DNA for the CDR3: TGTGCCAGCAGTTACTCCGGGACTAGCTCCTACGAGCAGTACTTC.

The rearrangement links TRBV6-1 to TRBJ2-7; D possibly corresponds to TRBD1 (5 bases). The CDR3 has 14 residues. The V end was cut by 1 base, the J end by 4 bases, with 11 bases between. CDR1 is MNHNS and CDR2 is SASEGT in the germline V gene. The CDR3, as DNA: TGTGCCAGCAGTGAAGATTGGGGCAGGTACGAGCAGTACTTC. It yields the protein CASSEDWGRYEQYF.

The chain joins TRBV28 to TRBJ2-7, with D possibly being TRBD1 (6 bases). Looked up from germline, CDR1 is MDHEN and CDR2 is SYDVKM. Trimming cost V 6 bases and J 2 bases, with 11 bases left between them. The CDR3 extends over 13 amino acids. Here the CDR3 DNA reads TGTGCCAGCAGCCTGGACAGTACCTACGAGCAGTACTTC. Encoded protein: CASSLDSTYEQYF. Full variable domain (outside the CDR3, taken from reference TRBV28 and TRBJ2-7): DVKVTQSSRYLVKRTGEKVFLECVQDMDHENMFWYRQDPGLGLRLIYFSYDVKMKEKGDIPEGYSVSREKKERFSLILESASTNQTSMYLCASSLDSTYEQYFGPGTRLTVT.

The chain uses TRBV5-1 and TRBJ2-3; D might be TRBD1 (5 bases). V lost 3 bases and J lost 0, with 11 bases in between. Germline values: CDR1 SGHRS, CDR2 YFSETQ. The CDR3 has 15 amino acids. The CDR3 DNA sequence: TGCGCCAGCAGCTCCTACAGGCCCAGCACAGATACGCAGTATTTT. Its translation is CASSSYRPSTDTQYF.

The CDR3 loop reads CASSLGTLTSGKQETQYF. The CDR3 DNA follows: TGTGCCAGCAGCTTAGGGACCCTCACTAGCGGGAAGCAGGAGACCCAGTACTTC. This chain connects TRBV11-2 to TRBJ2-5, with 10 bases identical to TRBD2. J was trimmed by 5 bases and V by 1 base; bases with no gene match: 13. CDR1 SGHAT and CDR2 FQNNGV come from the germline V gene. CDR3 size: 18 residues.

This chain links TRBV6-5 with TRBJ1-1; weak D call: TRBD1 (5 bases). CDR1 is MNHEY, CDR2 SVGAGI, per germline. Trimming shortened V by 6 bases and J by 8 bases, and 10 bases separated the two germline ends. The CDR3 is made up of 11 amino acids. CDR3 DNA: TGTGCCAGCAGGCAACGGGGGGAAGCTTTCTTT. Its protein product is CASRQRGEAFF.

The chain employs TRBV14 and TRBJ2-7; no firm D call. With 4 bases removed from V and 1 base from J, the gap between germline ends came to 11 bases. Germline V gene lookup returns CDR1 SGHDN and CDR2 FVKESK. CDR3 size: 14 residues. The CDR3 protein is CASSPSSSSYEQYF. Written as DNA, the CDR3 is TGTGCCAGCAGCCCTTCCTCTTCGTCCTACGAGCAGTACTTC.